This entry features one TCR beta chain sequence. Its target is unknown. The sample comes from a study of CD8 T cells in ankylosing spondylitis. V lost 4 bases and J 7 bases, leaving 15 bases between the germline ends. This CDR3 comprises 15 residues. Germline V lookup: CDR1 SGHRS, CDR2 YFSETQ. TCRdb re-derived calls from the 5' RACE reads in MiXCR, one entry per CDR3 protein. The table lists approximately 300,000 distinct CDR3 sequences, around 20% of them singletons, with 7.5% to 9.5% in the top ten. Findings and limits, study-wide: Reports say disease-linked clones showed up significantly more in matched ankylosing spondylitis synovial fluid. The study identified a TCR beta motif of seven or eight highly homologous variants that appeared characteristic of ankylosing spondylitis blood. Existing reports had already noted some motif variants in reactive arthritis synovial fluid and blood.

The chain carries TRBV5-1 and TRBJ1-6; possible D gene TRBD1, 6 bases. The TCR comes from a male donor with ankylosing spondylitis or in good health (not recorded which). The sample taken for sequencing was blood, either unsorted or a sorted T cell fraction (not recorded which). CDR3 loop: CASSESGTMNSPLHF. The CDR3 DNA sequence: TGCGCCAGCAGCGAGTCCGGGACAATGAATTCACCCCTCCACTTT.